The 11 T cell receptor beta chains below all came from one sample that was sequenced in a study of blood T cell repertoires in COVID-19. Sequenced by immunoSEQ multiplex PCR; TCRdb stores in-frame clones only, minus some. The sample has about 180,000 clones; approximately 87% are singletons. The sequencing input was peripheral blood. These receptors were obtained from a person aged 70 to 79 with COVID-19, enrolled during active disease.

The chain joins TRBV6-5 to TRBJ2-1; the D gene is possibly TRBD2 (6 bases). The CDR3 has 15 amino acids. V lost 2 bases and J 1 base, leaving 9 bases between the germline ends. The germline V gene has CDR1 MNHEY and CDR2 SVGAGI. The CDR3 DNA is TGTGCCAGCAGTTACGGCGGGGTTTCCTACAATGAGCAGTTCTTC. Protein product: CASSYGGVSYNEQFF.

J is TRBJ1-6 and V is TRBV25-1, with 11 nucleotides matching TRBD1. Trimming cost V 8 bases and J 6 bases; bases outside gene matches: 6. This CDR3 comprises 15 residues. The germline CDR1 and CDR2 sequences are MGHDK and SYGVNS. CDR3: CASLGTGGGNSPLHF. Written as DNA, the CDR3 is TGTGCCAGCCTCGGGACAGGGGGAGGTAATTCACCCCTCCACTTT.

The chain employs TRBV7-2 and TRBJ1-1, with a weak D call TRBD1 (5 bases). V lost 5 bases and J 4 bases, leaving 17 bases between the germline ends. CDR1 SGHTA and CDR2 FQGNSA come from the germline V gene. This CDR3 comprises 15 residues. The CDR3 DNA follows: TGTGCCAGCAGCGCCCAGTCCAGGGTGACCACTGAAGCTTTCTTT. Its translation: CASSAQSRVTTEAFF.

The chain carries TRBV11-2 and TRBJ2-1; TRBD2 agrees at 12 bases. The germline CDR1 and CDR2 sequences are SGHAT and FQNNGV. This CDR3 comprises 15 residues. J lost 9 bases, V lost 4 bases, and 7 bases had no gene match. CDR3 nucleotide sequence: TGTGCCAGCAGCTCGCGGACTAGCGGGGAAGTTGAGCAGTTCTTC. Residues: CASSSRTSGEVEQFF. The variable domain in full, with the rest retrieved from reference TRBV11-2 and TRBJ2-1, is EAGVAQSPRYKIIEKRQSVAFWCNPISGHATLYWYQQILGQGPKLLIQFQNNGVVDDSQLPKDRFSAERLKGVDSTLKIQPAKLEDSAVYLCASSSRTSGEVEQFFGPGTRLTVL.

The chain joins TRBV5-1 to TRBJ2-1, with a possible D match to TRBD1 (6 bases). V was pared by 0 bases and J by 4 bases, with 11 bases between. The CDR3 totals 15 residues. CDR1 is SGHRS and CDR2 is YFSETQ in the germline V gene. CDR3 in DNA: TGCGCCAGCAGCTTGGGACCAGGGGAATACAATGAGCAGTTCTTC. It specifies CASSLGPGEYNEQFF.

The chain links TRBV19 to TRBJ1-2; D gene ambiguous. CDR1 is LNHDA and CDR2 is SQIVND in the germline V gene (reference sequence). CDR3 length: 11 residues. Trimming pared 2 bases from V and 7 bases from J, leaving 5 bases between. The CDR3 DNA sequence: TGTGCCAGTAGTATACAGTCTGGCTACACCTTC. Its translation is CASSIQSGYTF.

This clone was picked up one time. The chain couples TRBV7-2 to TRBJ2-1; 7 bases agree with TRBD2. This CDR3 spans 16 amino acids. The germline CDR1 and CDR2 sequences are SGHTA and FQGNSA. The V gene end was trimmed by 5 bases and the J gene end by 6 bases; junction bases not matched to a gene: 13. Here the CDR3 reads CASSTLIGLVTNEQFF. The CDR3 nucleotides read TGTGCCAGCAGCACACTTATCGGACTAGTTACCAATGAGCAGTTCTTC.

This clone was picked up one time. Here the CDR3 DNA reads TGTGCCAGCAGCGTAGGGACAGGGCCAGATACGCAGTATTTT. This codes for CASSVGTGPDTQYF. The chain has TRBV9 and TRBJ2-3, with 8 nucleotides matching TRBD1. Germline CDR1 reads SGDLS; CDR2 reads YYNGEE. This CDR3 is 14 amino acids long. Losses at the gene ends were 0 bases for V and 4 bases for J; bases not matched to a gene: 1.

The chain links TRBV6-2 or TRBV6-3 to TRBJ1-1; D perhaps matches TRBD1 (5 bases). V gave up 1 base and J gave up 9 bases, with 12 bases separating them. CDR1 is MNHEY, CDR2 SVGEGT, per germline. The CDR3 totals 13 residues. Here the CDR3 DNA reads TGTGCCAGCAGTTACTTTACAGGAGAAAAAGCTTTCTTT. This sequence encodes CASSYFTGEKAFF.

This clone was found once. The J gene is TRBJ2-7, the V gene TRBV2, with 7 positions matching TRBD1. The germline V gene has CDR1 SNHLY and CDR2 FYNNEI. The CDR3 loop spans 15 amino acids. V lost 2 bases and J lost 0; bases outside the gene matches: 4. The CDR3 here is CASSEMGTVSYEQYF. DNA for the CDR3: TGTGCCAGCAGTGAAATGGGGACAGTCTCCTACGAGCAGTACTTC.

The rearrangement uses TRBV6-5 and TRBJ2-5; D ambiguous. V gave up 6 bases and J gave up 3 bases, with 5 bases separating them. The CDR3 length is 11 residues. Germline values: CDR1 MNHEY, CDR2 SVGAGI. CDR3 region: CASRSKETQYF. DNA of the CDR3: TGTGCCAGCAGGTCAAAAGAGACCCAGTACTTC.